A selection of T cell receptor beta chains follows, all from one sample in a study of blood T cell repertoires in COVID-19. Sequenced by immunoSEQ multiplex PCR; TCRdb stores in-frame clones only, minus some. The sample shows under 250,000 clones, less than 90% of them seen only once. Sequenced sample: peripheral blood. The source is a man in his 60s with acute or convalescent COVID-19. Both conserved end residues are part of each CDR3. A D gene is named only where the DNA matches it firmly. Only part of the rows carry a size: once, few, many, or a class if the clone is expanded.

TRBV6-5	-	TRBJ2-1	TRBD2	TGTGCCACCATCCGGACTAGCGGGAGTGATGAGCAGTTCTTC	CATIRTSGSDEQFF
TRBV3-1/TRBV3-2	-	TRBJ2-7	-	TGTGCCAGCAGCCAAGTTAGCGAGAGCGAGCAGTACTTC	CASSQVSESEQYF
TRBV10-3	-	TRBJ1-4	-	TGTGCCATCAGTGAGGGGCGTGGGGGCGCAACTAATGAAAAACTGTTTTTT	CAISEGRGGATNEKLFF
TRBV27	-	TRBJ2-1	TRBD2	TGTGCCAGCAGTAGTGCGGGAGGGTTAGGGAATGAGCAGTTCTTC	CASSSAGGLGNEQFF
TRBV6-4	-	TRBJ2-1	TRBD2	TGTGCCAGCAGTGAGACTAGCGGTCTTAACAATGAGCAGTTCTTC	CASSETSGLNNEQFF
TRBV4-3	-	TRBJ2-5	-	TGCGCCAGCAGCCAAGACCGCGGTGGTGGAGAGACCCAGTACTTC	CASSQDRGGGETQYF
TRBV7-2	-	TRBJ1-2	TRBD1	TGTGCCAGCGAGACAGGGCCGAACTATGGCTACACCTTC	CASETGPNYGYTF
TRBV19	-	TRBJ1-1	-	TGTGCCAGTAGGGACCAGGGGATCGCTGAAGCTTTCTTT	CASRDQGIAEAFF
TRBV28	once	TRBJ1-4	-	TGTGCCAGCAGTTTAATCCGGGGGAGGGGAACTAATGAAAAACTGTTTTTT	CASSLIRGRGTNEKLFF
TRBV4-3	few	TRBJ1-2	TRBD1	TGCGCCAGCAGCCAAGATGGGCAGGGGGCGCGCGGCTACACCTTC	CASSQDGQGARGYTF
TRBV29-1	few	TRBJ2-5	-	TGCAGCGTTGGGTCACTTGGCGGGGACCGCAAGACCCAGTACTTC	CSVGSLGGDRKTQYF
TRBV7-9	-	TRBJ2-3	-	TGTGCCAGCACCATCAGTCCCTCCCCTGCAGATACGCAGTATTTT	CASTISPSPADTQYF
TRBV7-3	-	TRBJ1-1	TRBD1	TGTGCCAGCAGCTCACAGGGGATGAACACTGAAGCTTTCTTT	CASSSQGMNTEAFF
TRBV10-3	-	TRBJ1-6	TRBD1	TGTGCCATCGGGGCGGACAGGCAGTCACCCCTCCACTTT	CAIGADRQSPLHF
TRBV18	-	TRBJ1-3	TRBD1	TGTGCCAGCTCACCACCGGACAGGGGAGGTGGAAACACCATATATTTT	CASSPPDRGGGNTIYF
TRBV10-1	-	TRBJ2-4	-	TGCGCCAGCAGTGAGTCCAAACAGTTGTGGGTAGCCAAAAACATTCAGTACTTC	CASSESKQLWVAKNIQYF
TRBV6-5	-	TRBJ2-7	TRBD2	TGTGCCAGCACCGGGACTAGCGGGGTAGACGAGCAGTACTTC	CASTGTSGVDEQYF
TRBV7-8	-	TRBJ1-1	TRBD1	TGTGCCAGCAGCGGGGGGACAGCGAACACTGAAGCTTTCTTT	CASSGGTANTEAFF
TRBV4-2	-	TRBJ1-2	-	TGTGCCAGCAGCCAAATACAGGCTAACTATGGCTACACCTTC	CASSQIQANYGYTF
TRBV28	-	TRBJ2-7	-	TGTGCCAGCAGCCAGAACTACGAGCAGTACTTC	CASSQNYEQYF
TRBV3-1/TRBV3-2	-	TRBJ2-2	TRBD1	TGTGCCAGCAGCCAAGGACAGGGACGGGTCACCGGGGAGCTGTTTTTT	CASSQGQGRVTGELFF
TRBV7-3	-	TRBJ2-3	-	TGTGCCAGCAGCTTCGGCGGCTCCGATACGCAGTATTTT	CASSFGGSDTQYF
TRBV24-1	-	TRBJ1-4	-	TGTGCCACCAGTGATCCCCCGGGACATATTCCAACTAATGAAAAACTGTTTTTT	CATSDPPGHIPTNEKLFF
TRBV4-3	-	TRBJ2-7	-	TGCGCCAGCAGCCAGGCGATGGGGAGCTCCTACGAGCAGTACTTC	CASSQAMGSSYEQYF
TRBV28	-	TRBJ2-3	TRBD2	TGTGCCAGCAGTCCACCAACTCCGGGACTAGCGGGAGGAGATACGCAGTATTTT	CASSPPTPGLAGGDTQYF
TRBV14	-	TRBJ2-2	-	TGTGCCAGCTGTCTGACAGGGAACACCGGGGAGCTGTTTTTT	CASCLTGNTGELFF
TRBV30	-	TRBJ1-6	-	TGTGCCTGGAGTTTGGACAGAAATTCACCCCTCCACTTT	CAWSLDRNSPLHF
TRBV7-7	-	TRBJ1-1	TRBD1	TGTGCTAGCAGCCCCCCGGGACAGGGTGGTACTGAAGCTTTCTTT	CASSPPGQGGTEAFF
TRBV7-2	-	TRBJ2-2	TRBD2	TGTGCCAGCACTCCGGGACTAGCGAACACCGGGGAGCTGTTTTTT	CASTPGLANTGELFF
TRBV12-5	-	TRBJ2-2	TRBD2	TGTGCTAGTGGCACGGGACTAGCGGGAACCGGGGAGCTGTTTTTT	CASGTGLAGTGELFF
TRBV18	-	TRBJ1-2	TRBD1	TGTGCCAGCTCACCGACCGGGACAGGGCATGGCTACACCTTC	CASSPTGTGHGYTF
TRBV24-1	-	TRBJ2-7	TRBD1	TGTGCCACCAGTGATGACAGGGGCGAGCAGTACTTC	CATSDDRGEQYF
TRBV19	-	TRBJ2-1	TRBD2	TGTGCCAGCAGAACCGGGACTAGGCCCAATGAGCAGTTCTTC	CASRTGTRPNEQFF
TRBV4-3	once	TRBJ2-7	TRBD1	TGCGCCAGCAGCCGGATTTCCGGGACAGGGTCGAACGAGCAGTACTTC	CASSRISGTGSNEQYF
TRBV24-1	-	TRBJ2-2	TRBD1	TGTGCCACCGGGACAGGGCGCGGGGAGCTGTTTTTT	CATGTGRGELFF
TRBV27	-	TRBJ2-7	-	TGTGCCAGCAGTTTGGTGGGCAGTTCCTACGAGCAGTACTTC	CASSLVGSSYEQYF
TRBV27	-	TRBJ2-1	-	TGTGCCAGCAGTCTCCCCCCCGGGTACAGGGTATTCCATGAGCAGTTCTTC	CASSLPPGYRVFHEQFF
TRBV28	-	TRBJ1-3	-	TGTGCCAGCACTCCCGACACCTACTCTGGAAACACCATATATTTT	CASTPDTYSGNTIYF
TRBV10-3	-	TRBJ2-6	-	TGTGCCATCAGGGACAGTTCCTCTGGGGCCAACGTCCTGACTTTC	CAIRDSSSGANVLTF
TRBV5-4	-	TRBJ1-4	TRBD1	TGTGCCAGCAGCTCACAGGGGGCAACTAATGAAAAACTGTTTTTT	CASSSQGATNEKLFF
TRBV2	-	TRBJ2-5	TRBD1	TGTGCCAGCAGTCCTGACAGGGGGCTAGGAGAGACCCAGTACTTC	CASSPDRGLGETQYF
TRBV6-5	-	TRBJ1-3	-	TGTGCCGTCTATGTGAGCGCCTCTGGAAACACCATATATTTT	CAVYVSASGNTIYF